One T cell receptor (beta chain) is described in this entry. Its matching antigen is unknown. The same CDR3 is also encoded by other DNA sequences in this sample. The record originates from a study of graft-versus-host responses after intestinal transplantation. Study-wide context: Every one of the recipients received anti-thymocyte globulin induction and afterwards took tacrolimus and steroids for about 3 years.

This CDR3 region has 13 residues. Germline V gives CDR1 SGHTA, CDR2 FQGTGA. Trimming cost V 10 bases and J 1 base, with 12 bases left between them. Data came from immunoSEQ multiplex PCR; TCRdb stores just in-frame clones and leaves some out. The sample contains tens of thousands of clones, roughly 88% of which appear only once. Study observations and caveats: Where graft-donor T cell macrochimerism was present, patients had high graft-versus-host to host-versus-graft clonal ratios in allografts.

The source material was unstimulated CD4+ T cells sorted from spleen or lymph node cells, sampled before intestinal transplant. The source is a human donor who received an intestinal transplant. The genes are TRBV7-3 and TRBJ2-3, with D tentatively TRBD2 (6 bases). Here the CDR3 reads CATGTGGTDTQYF. The CDR3 nucleotides read TGTGCCACAGGGACTGGGGGCACAGATACGCAGTATTTT.